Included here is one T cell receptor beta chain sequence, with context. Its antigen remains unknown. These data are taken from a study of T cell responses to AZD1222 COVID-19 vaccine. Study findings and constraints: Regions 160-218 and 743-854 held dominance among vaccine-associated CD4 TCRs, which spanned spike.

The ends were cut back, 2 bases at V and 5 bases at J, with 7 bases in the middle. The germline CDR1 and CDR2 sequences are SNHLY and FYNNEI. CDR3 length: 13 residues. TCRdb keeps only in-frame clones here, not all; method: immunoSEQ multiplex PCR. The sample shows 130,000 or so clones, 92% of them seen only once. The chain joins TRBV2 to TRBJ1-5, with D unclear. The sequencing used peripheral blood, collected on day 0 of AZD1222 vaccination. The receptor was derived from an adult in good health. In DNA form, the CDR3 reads TGTGCCAGCAGTGAACAGTTTGATCAGCCCCAGCATTTT. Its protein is CASSEQFDQPQHF. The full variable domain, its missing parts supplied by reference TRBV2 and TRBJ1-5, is EPEVTQTPSHQVTQMGQEVILRCVPISNHLYFYWYRQILGQKVEFLVSFYNNEISEKSEIFDDQFSVERPDGSNFTLKIRSTKLEDSAMYFCASSEQFDQPQHFGDGTRLSIL.